This record looks at one T cell receptor beta chain sequence and its context. Germline-derived CDR1 and CDR2 are MNHNS and SASEGT. The V gene lost 7 bases and the J gene lost 0 bases, with 7 bases spanning the gap. The CDR3 spans 12 residues. The data are from a study of shared clonotypes between healthy human individuals. TCRdb's copy holds only in-frame clones and misses some; the assay was immunoSEQ multiplex PCR. This sample yields around 1.9 million clones, of which approximately 92% are seen a single time; approximately 1.7% belongs to the top ten. Selected positively for CCR7 and CD45RO-negative, naive CD8 cells excluded terminally differentiated effector memory CD45RA+ cells.

Input material: naive CD8+ T cells from PBMCs. The receptor's source is a man between 18 and 35 years old in good health. Some clones in this sample may be carry-over from other donors' samples. The chain carries TRBV6-1 and TRBJ2-7; no clear D gene. The CDR3 spells CASKVSSYEQYF. CDR3 coding DNA: TGTGCCAGCAAGGTCAGCTCCTACGAGCAGTACTTC.